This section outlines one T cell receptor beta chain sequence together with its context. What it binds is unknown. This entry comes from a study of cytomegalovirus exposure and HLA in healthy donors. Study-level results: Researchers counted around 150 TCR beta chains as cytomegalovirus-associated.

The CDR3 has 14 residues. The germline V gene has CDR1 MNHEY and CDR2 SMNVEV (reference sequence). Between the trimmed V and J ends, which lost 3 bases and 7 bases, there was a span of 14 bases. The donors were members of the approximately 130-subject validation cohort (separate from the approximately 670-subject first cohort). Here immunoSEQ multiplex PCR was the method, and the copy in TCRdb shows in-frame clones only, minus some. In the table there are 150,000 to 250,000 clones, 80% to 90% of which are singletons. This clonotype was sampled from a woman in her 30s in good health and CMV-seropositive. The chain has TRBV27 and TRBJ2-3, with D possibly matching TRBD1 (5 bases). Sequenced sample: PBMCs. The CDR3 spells CASSLGQGKNTQYF. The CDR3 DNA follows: TGTGCCAGCAGTTTGGGGCAGGGCAAAAATACGCAGTATTTT.